Listed here are 4 T cell receptor beta chains from one sample, sequenced in a study of control samples from healthy donors and cancer patients. TCRdb's table, derived via immunoSEQ multiplex PCR, lists solely in-frame clones and lacks some. This table has 90,000 to 110,000 clones, around nine tenths appearing once. Sample: blood. These receptors were collected from a human donor in good health. The donor label of this sample is uncertain.

V is TRBV28 and J is TRBJ2-7; possibly TRBD1 for D (6 bases). Germline CDR1 reads MDHEN; CDR2 reads SYDVKM. V shed 4 bases and J shed 1 base, with 11 bases lying between them. The CDR3 consists of 14 residues. The CDR3 protein is CASSSIQGSYEQYF. CDR3 coding DNA: TGTGCCAGCAGTTCCATACAGGGATCCTACGAGCAGTACTTC.

V is TRBV6-5 and J is TRBJ1-6, with D perhaps matching TRBD1 (6 bases). This CDR3 has 16 residues. CDR1 and CDR2 (germline): MNHEY, SVGAGI. V lost 4 bases and J lost 6, with 16 bases in between. In DNA form, the CDR3 reads TGTGCCAGCAGTTCCCTAGGACAGACCTTTAATTCACCCCTCCACTTT. Protein sequence: CASSSLGQTFNSPLHF.

This clone occurred a few times. V is TRBV12-3 or TRBV12-4 and J is TRBJ2-5; no reliable D call. V was cut by 3 bases and J by 3 bases, with 8 bases left in between. CDR3 size: 13 residues. The CDR3 region is CASSFRREETQYF. The CDR3 nucleotides are TGTGCCAGCAGTTTTCGCCGAGAAGAGACCCAGTACTTC.

This clone was seen just once. The J gene is TRBJ1-6, the V gene TRBV15, with 8 bases that match TRBD1. Germline CDR1 and CDR2: LNHNV and YYDKDF (reference sequence). V lost 3 bases and J lost 9; bases outside the gene matches: 4. The CDR3 has 14 amino acids. The CDR3 DNA sequence: TGTGCCACCAGCAGTGACAGGGGACGTTCACCCCTCCACTTT. This codes for CATSSDRGRSPLHF.